This T cell receptor (beta chain) emerged from a study of molecular identifiers for immune sequencing clone quantification. Study-level information: RNA, taken in replicates from roughly 21,000 or 96,000 naive CD8 cells, was split five ways, with four sequenced.

Researchers sorted naive CD8 T cells as cells that were CD8+CD4-CCR7+CD45RA+. Germline V lookup: CDR1 MNHEY, CDR2 SVGEGT. Trimming removed 0 bases from V and 4 bases from J; junction bases left unmatched: 6. This CDR3 is built from 16 residues. Broader study findings: More than 98% of effector molecules, versus under 1% of naive-cell molecules, belonged to clones above 20 RNA copies. Highly expanded clones may be undercounted when identical TCR molecules share barcodes.

As regards this clonotype: Its antigen remains unknown. A read error is possible here, since a much larger clone lies one base away.

TCRdb analysed the PCR reads with MiXCR anew, one entry per CDR3 protein. The sample carries fewer than 8,500 distinct CDR3 sequences, 30% to 35% recorded once. Source material: naive CD8+ T cells from blood, with Jurkat cell RNA spiked in. Indicated subset: FACS-sorted CD8+CD4-CCR7+CD45RA+ naive T cells. The sequence was obtained from a human donor in good health. Some libraries in this study had Jurkat cell RNA spiked in. The V gene is TRBV6-2 or TRBV6-3, the J gene TRBJ2-7, with 10 positions matching TRBD2. CDR3 region: CASSYSTGLAEYEQYF. DNA for the CDR3: TGTGCCAGCAGTTACTCCACCGGACTAGCGGAGTACGAGCAGTACTTC.